Following are 4 T cell receptor beta chains from one sample sequenced in a study of T cell repertoires in cytomegalovirus infection. TCRdb passed the reads through MiXCR, listing each CDR3 protein once. The sample gives about 400,000 distinct CDR3 sequences, roughly 34% of which show up once; about 14% is in the top ten. Their antigens are not known. The source material was cultured PBMCs, sampled from culture after CMV antigen stimulation. These receptors were taken from a human donor in good health (CMV status not recorded). Some clones in this sample may be carry-over from other donors' samples.

This clonotype was detected a few times. The chain is built from TRBV6-1 and TRBJ1-2; no clear D gene. The germline V gene encodes CDR1 MNHNS and CDR2 SASEGT. This CDR3 contains 13 residues. Trimming cost V 11 bases and J 3 bases, with 16 bases left between them. The CDR3 loop reads CASREAKDYGYTF. In DNA, the CDR3 is TGTGCCTCTCGAGAGGCGAAGGACTATGGCTACACCTTC.

This clonotype was recorded many times. V gene TRBV6-2 or TRBV6-3 combines with J gene TRBJ2-3; possibly TRBD2 for D (5 bases). V gave up 4 bases and J gave up 5 bases, with 16 bases separating them. The CDR3 loop spans 15 amino acids. Germline CDR1 MNHEY, CDR2 SVGEGT. CDR3 residues: CASSWNPLAGDTQYF. For the CDR3, the DNA is TGTGCCAGCAGTTGGAATCCACTGGCGGGAGATACGCAGTATTTT.

The chain joins TRBV3-1 to TRBJ2-3; D uncertain. The CDR3 has 14 amino acids. Per germline, CDR1 LGHDT and CDR2 YNNKEL (reference sequence). With 0 bases removed from V and 1 base from J, the gap between germline ends came to 5 bases. The CDR3 region has the DNA TGTGCCAGCAGCCAAGATGGGGGCACAGATACGCAGTATTTT. It translates to CASSQDGGTDTQYF.

This clonotype was found a few times. The genes are TRBV7-8 and TRBJ1-1, with 9 bases that match TRBD1. CDR1 SGHVS and CDR2 FQNEAQ come from the germline V gene. Trimming took 4 bases from V and 0 from J; bases not matched to a gene: 6. This CDR3 is built from 16 residues. In nucleotides, the CDR3 is TGTGCCAGCAGCTGGGGGACAGGGCTCATGAACACTGAAGCTTTCTTT. Translated, it gives CASSWGTGLMNTEAFF.